These 10 T cell receptor beta chains were all obtained from the same sample, sequenced in a study of blood T cell repertoires in COVID-19. The data were produced by immunoSEQ multiplex PCR, yet TCRdb's version contains in-frame clones alone and is incomplete. This table has a few hundred thousand clones, around nine tenths appearing once. Specimen: peripheral blood. The source is a man in his sixties who had recovered from COVID-19.

The chain joins TRBV6-4 to TRBJ1-2; D remains ambiguous. Germline V gene lookup returns CDR1 MRHNA and CDR2 SNTAGT. Trimming pared 6 bases from V and 7 bases from J, leaving 12 bases between. This CDR3 spans 12 amino acids. CDR3 region: CASRGSSGGYTF. For the CDR3, the DNA is TGTGCCAGCAGAGGAAGTTCGGGTGGCTACACCTTC.

The rearrangement links TRBV6-1 to TRBJ2-7; a possible D gene is TRBD1 (6 bases). Trimming took 4 bases from V and 3 from J, leaving 19 bases between them. The CDR3 runs to 16 residues. Germline V gene lookup returns CDR1 MNHNS and CDR2 SASEGT. CDR3 residues: CASSGAFGAGVYEQYF. The DNA of the CDR3 is TGTGCCAGCAGTGGTGCCTTTGGGGCAGGGGTCTACGAGCAGTACTTC.

In its sample, this clone was seen once. This rearrangement joins TRBV6-1 to TRBJ2-2; perhaps TRBD2 as D (6 bases). Trimming stripped 3 bases from V and 5 bases from J, with 10 bases between. The CDR3 loop spans 14 amino acids. CDR1 MNHNS and CDR2 SASEGT come from the germline V gene. The CDR3 nucleotides read TGTGCCAGCAGTGAGATGGGGGGAACCGGGGAGCTGTTTTTT. Translated, it gives CASSEMGGTGELFF.

The J gene is TRBJ1-2, the V gene TRBV5-1; TRBD1 is a possible D gene (5 bases). V gave up 4 bases and J gave up 4 bases, with 14 bases separating them. Germline V gene sequence: CDR1 SGHRS, CDR2 YFSETQ. The CDR3 sequence is 14 residues long. Here the CDR3 DNA reads TGCGCCAGCAGCCCTCACGACAGCCTCTATGGCTACACCTTC. As protein: CASSPHDSLYGYTF.

The V gene is TRBV7-2, the J gene TRBJ1-6; 8 nucleotides match TRBD1. The CDR3 sequence is 14 residues long. Germline V gives CDR1 SGHTA, CDR2 FQGNSA. With 4 bases clipped from V and 9 bases from J, the junction kept 5 bases outside the gene matches. CDR3 nucleotides: TGTGCCAGCAGCTCAGGACAGGGAAGTTCACCCCTCCACTTT. It yields the protein CASSSGQGSSPLHF.

The V call is TRBV2, the J call TRBJ1-2, with D perhaps TRBD1 (6 bases). This CDR3 spans 14 amino acids. The germline V gene has CDR1 SNHLY and CDR2 FYNNEI. With 6 bases removed from V and 0 bases from J, the gap between germline ends came to 11 bases. CDR3 coding DNA: TGTGCCAGCAGGGACAGCTATTCTAACTATGGCTACACCTTC. Its translation: CASRDSYSNYGYTF.

This chain's CDR3 is CASSLSSTLNTEAFF. The CDR3 bases are TGCGCCAGCAGCTTGTCCTCCACTTTAAACACTGAAGCTTTCTTT. The rearrangement uses TRBV5-1 and TRBJ1-1; D not resolved. The CDR3 is 15 amino acids. Germline CDR1 is SGHRS and CDR2 is YFSETQ. V lost 1 base and J 2 bases, leaving 12 bases between the germline ends.

The chain has TRBV7-9 and TRBJ1-4, with 7 bases that match TRBD1. V shed 4 bases and J 8 bases; nucleotides not matched to a gene: 7. This CDR3 comprises 14 residues. CDR1 and CDR2 (germline): SEHNR, FQNEAQ (reference sequence). CDR3 region: CASSSHRGREKLFF. CDR3 coding DNA: TGTGCCAGCAGCTCCCACAGGGGACGAGAAAAACTGTTTTTT. Based on the CDR3 plus reference TRBV7-9 and TRBJ1-4, the full variable domain is DTGVSQNPRHKITKRGQNVTFRCDPISEHNRLYWYRQTLGQGPEFLTYFQNEAQLEKSRLLSDRFSAERPKGSFSTLEIQRTEQGDSAMYLCASSSHRGREKLFFGSGTQLSVL.

The rearrangement uses TRBV6-5 and TRBJ2-7; 7 positions match TRBD2. V lost 0 bases and J lost 0; bases outside the gene matches: 5. Germline V gene data show CDR1 as MNHEY and CDR2 as SVGAGI. The CDR3 has 16 amino acids. The CDR3: CASSYSASGSSYEQYF. The CDR3 nucleotides are TGTGCCAGCAGTTACTCGGCTAGCGGTAGCTCCTACGAGCAGTACTTC.

This clone was detected a few times. The gene calls are TRBV30 and TRBJ2-7, with D tentatively TRBD1 (5 bases). The V gene lost 8 bases and the J gene lost 3 bases, with 17 bases spanning the gap. The CDR3 covers 13 residues. Germline CDR1 and CDR2: GTSNPN and SVGIG (reference sequence). CDR3 region: CARQRKQDYEQYF. The CDR3 coding sequence is TGTGCCCGTCAAAGGAAACAGGACTACGAGCAGTACTTC.